This T cell receptor beta chain originates from a study of CD8+ T cells in alopecia areata. The authors extracted RNA and reverse transcribed it into cDNA as the sequencing template. Measured with immunoSEQ multiplex PCR; TCRdb has only the in-frame clones, and not every one. Of more than 95,000 clones listed, 55% to 70% are singletons. Study-level points and caveats: Besides other cells, scalp samples also yield sequences of resident alphabeta T cells from normal skin. Researchers reported that TCR sharing among patients proved less clear than in mice, possibly HLA-linked. Normal scalp had lower clonality than lesional scalp, with alopecia totalis/universalis lesions showing this most strongly.

Per germline, CDR1 SQVTM and CDR2 ANQGSEA. Trimming removed 7 bases from V and 4 bases from J; junction bases left unmatched: 11. There are 14 residues in the CDR3. This clone turned up a few times. Its antigen is not identified. Cell sorting on a FACSAria was used to separate CD4+ and CD8+ T cells from the PBMCs. The rearrangement uses TRBV29-1 and TRBJ2-5; 8 bases are a match to TRBD1. The material sequenced was CD4+ T cells sorted from blood. This clonotype was obtained from a human donor in good health. The CDR3 sequence is CSAQDRVKVETQYF. The DNA of the CDR3 is TGCAGCGCTCAGGACAGGGTTAAGGTAGAGACCCAGTACTTC.